This TCR beta chain is from a study of blood T cell repertoires in COVID-19. Study-wide background: Acute-phase and convalescent COVID-19 samples originated in the United States, Italy and Spain.

Sequencing used immunoSEQ multiplex PCR; TCRdb keeps in-frame clones, though not all of them. The sample gives 95,000 to 150,000 clones, 85% of which show up once; about 11% is in the top ten. This CDR3 has 19 amino acids. The germline gives CDR1 MNHEY, CDR2 SMNVEV (reference sequence). The V gene end was trimmed by 6 bases and the J gene end by 2 bases; junction bases not matched to a gene: 17. This sequence was found in an elderly man with acute or convalescent COVID-19. What was sequenced was peripheral blood. The rearrangement joins TRBV27 to TRBJ2-3; 10 bases are shared with TRBD1. The CDR3 nucleotides are TGTGCCAGCAGACCGGGACAGGGGCGGACTAGCTCAACCACAGATACGCAGTATTTT. Translating it yields CASRPGQGRTSSTTDTQYF.